Following are 22 T cell receptor beta chains from one sample sequenced in a study of control samples from healthy donors and cancer patients. Sequencing was performed with immunoSEQ multiplex PCR; in TCRdb, only in-frame clones are kept and a portion is missing. The table shows 100,000 or so clones, with 75% to 90% occurring only once. Sequenced material: blood. These receptors originate from a man aged 30-40 years in good health.

V gene TRBV29-1 combines with J gene TRBJ1-4, with a weak D call TRBD1 (5 bases). V lost 5 bases and J 4 bases, leaving 11 bases between the germline ends. This CDR3 has 13 residues. CDR1 and CDR2 (germline): SQVTM, ANQGSEA. The DNA for the CDR3 is TGCAGCGTTTCGAGGGGTAATAATGAAAAACTGTTTTTT. The encoded protein is CSVSRGNNEKLFF.

V and J are TRBV2 and TRBJ1-6; 9 nucleotides match TRBD1. Germline trimming cut 6 bases from V and 8 bases from J; bases unmatched to any gene: 8. The CDR3 contains 15 residues. Looked up from germline, CDR1 is SNHLY and CDR2 is FYNNEI. The CDR3 reads CASRETGGAYSPLHF. CDR3 nucleotides: TGTGCCAGCAGGGAAACAGGGGGCGCCTATTCACCCCTCCACTTT.

On this clone itself: This clone may be a read error of a much larger clone one base away. The rearrangement uses TRBV12-1 and TRBJ1-1; the listed D gene, TRBD1, was not tested against the DNA. TRBV12-1 is tagged as a pseudogene. The CDR3 spans 14 residues. This CDR3 is CASSPRDRNTEAFF. CDR3 bases: TGTGCCAGCAGCCCCCGGGACAGGAACACTGAAGCTTTCTTT.

The chain employs TRBV7-2 and TRBJ2-5; 9 bases map to TRBD1. V dropped 5 bases and J dropped 5; count of bases not matched to a gene: 9. This CDR3 contains 15 residues. Germline lookup yields CDR1 SGHTA and CDR2 FQGNSA. The CDR3 region has the DNA TGTGCCAGCAGCCCCGCGGGACAGGGTCACGAGACCCAGTACTTC. Translation gives CASSPAGQGHETQYF.

The V gene is TRBV3-1 (or the pseudogene TRBV3-2), the J gene TRBJ2-1, with D perhaps being TRBD1 or TRBD2 (5 bases each). The ends were cut back, 6 bases at V and 6 bases at J, with 18 bases in the middle. This CDR3 has 15 amino acids. Per the germline V gene, CDR1 is LGHDT and CDR2 is YNNKEL (reference sequence). The CDR3 here is CASSWDQRSGNEQFF. The CDR3 nucleotides read TGTGCCAGCAGTTGGGACCAACGATCAGGCAATGAGCAGTTCTTC.

This sequence joins TRBV11-2 and TRBJ2-2, with D unclear. V was cut by 6 bases and J by 4 bases, with 18 bases left in between. The CDR3 loop spans 16 amino acids. CDR1 is SGHAT and CDR2 is FQNNGV in the germline V gene. The CDR3 reads CASRSEPRAVTGELFF. In nucleotides, the CDR3 is TGTGCCAGCAGATCCGAACCCCGAGCAGTCACCGGGGAGCTGTTTTTT.

V gene TRBV2 combines with J gene TRBJ2-5; either TRBD1 or TRBD2 may supply D (7 bases each). V dropped 4 bases and J dropped 2 bases, with 20 bases sitting between them. CDR3 size: 17 residues. Germline V gene sequence: CDR1 SNHLY, CDR2 FYNNEI. CDR3 coding DNA: TGTGCCAGCAGTGCCCCACAAGAGCGGGACAGTCAAGAGACCCAGTACTTC. Its protein product is CASSAPQERDSQETQYF.

The V gene is TRBV7-2, the J gene TRBJ2-3; TRBD2 agrees at 8 bases. Unmatched junction bases numbered 7, after V lost 5 bases and J lost 0 bases. CDR1 SGHTA and CDR2 FQGNSA come from the germline V gene. The CDR3 totals 16 residues. The CDR3 nucleotides read TGTGCCAGCAGCAGGCGGACTAGCAGTAGCACAGATACGCAGTATTTT. This sequence encodes CASSRRTSSSTDTQYF.

The rearrangement links TRBV6-4 to TRBJ2-1; either TRBD1 or TRBD2 may supply D (5 bases each). CDR1 is MRHNA and CDR2 is SNTAGT in the germline V gene. V was trimmed by 0 bases and J by 10 bases, leaving 19 bases between them. The CDR3 is 16 residues long. CDR3 coding DNA: TGTGCCAGCAGTGACTCGATTCGCGGAGGCCGGGGCGAGCAGTTCTTC. This sequence encodes CASSDSIRGGRGEQFF.

The chain uses TRBV27 and TRBJ2-1; no definite D call. CDR1 is MNHEY, CDR2 SMNVEV, per germline (reference sequence). V lost 6 bases and J lost 6, with 6 bases in between. The CDR3 loop spans 11 amino acids. The CDR3 is CASRLGNEQFF. CDR3 sequence (DNA): TGTGCCAGCAGATTAGGCAATGAGCAGTTCTTC.

The genes are TRBV18 and TRBJ2-7; a weak D match, TRBD2 (6 bases). V was trimmed by 2 bases and J by 3 bases, leaving 8 bases between them. CDR3 length: 13 residues. CDR1 KGHSH and CDR2 LQKENI come from the germline V gene. DNA for the CDR3: TGTGCCAGCTCACCATACGGGGGCTACGAGCAGTACGTC. Its protein product is CASSPYGGYEQYV.

CDR3: CASSYGSVTNYGYTF. DNA for the CDR3: TGTGCCAGCAGTTACGGATCAGTGACTAACTATGGCTACACCTTC. This chain uses TRBV6-2 or TRBV6-3 with TRBJ1-2, with D unclear. Trimming stripped 2 bases from V and 0 bases from J, with 10 bases between. Germline V CDR1 and CDR2: MNHEY, SVGEGT. The CDR3 is made up of 15 amino acids.

In DNA form, the CDR3 reads TGTGCCACCCGCCCCGGAGGTAGCGGGAGCGACGAGCAGTACTTC. This gives the protein CATRPGGSGSDEQYF. The V and J genes are TRBV15 and TRBJ2-7; 9 bases match TRBD2. The trim removed 8 bases at V and 5 bases at J, leaving 13 bases unmatched. Germline V lookup: CDR1 LNHNV, CDR2 YYDKDF (reference sequence). CDR3 length: 15 amino acids.

The J gene is TRBJ2-1, the V gene TRBV2; TRBD1 matches 10 bases. J lost 5 bases, V lost 7 bases, and 8 bases had no gene match. The CDR3 runs 15 residues. Germline-derived CDR1 and CDR2 are SNHLY and FYNNEI. CDR3 coding DNA: TGTGCCAGCAATCCCGGGACAGGGGCCCACAATGAGCAGTTCTTC. Translated: CASNPGTGAHNEQFF.

The J gene is TRBJ2-7, the V gene TRBV5-1; 12 bases align to TRBD2. The trim removed 4 bases at V and 7 bases at J, leaving 6 bases unmatched. The CDR3 loop spans 14 amino acids. CDR1 is SGHRS and CDR2 is YFSETQ in the germline V gene. The CDR3 DNA reads TGCGCCAGCAGCCCGACTAGCGGGAGAGTGGAGCAGTACTTC. This encodes CASSPTSGRVEQYF.

The V gene is TRBV2, the J gene TRBJ1-4; D unclear. Trimming left V 4 bases short and J 16 bases short, with 13 bases between. The CDR3 covers 11 residues. The germline V gene encodes CDR1 SNHLY and CDR2 FYNNEI. CDR3 protein: CASSVETERFF. CDR3 bases: TGTGCCAGCAGTGTTGAGACCGAGAGGTTTTTT. Supplemented by reference TRBV2 and TRBJ1-4, the full variable domain reads EPEVTQTPSHQVTQMGQEVILRCVPISNHLYFYWYRQILGQKVEFLVSFYNNEISEKSEIFDDQFSVERPDGSNFTLKIRSTKLEDSAMYFCASSVETERFFGSGTQLSVL.

The V and J genes are TRBV6-6 and TRBJ2-1; TRBD2 matches 9 bases. The CDR3 runs to 15 residues. The V gene's germline CDR1 is MNHNY and CDR2 SVGAGI (reference sequence). J lost 7 bases, V lost 6 bases, and 10 bases had no gene match. CDR3 in amino acids: CASSRLAGGPNEQFF. In nucleotides, the CDR3 is TGTGCCAGCAGCCGACTGGCGGGAGGGCCGAATGAGCAGTTCTTC.

There are a few counts of this clone. V is TRBV7-8 and J is TRBJ2-5; 7 bases are a match to TRBD2. J lost 3 bases, V lost 0 bases, and 16 bases had no gene match. The germline CDR1 and CDR2 sequences are SGHVS and FQNEAQ. The CDR3 covers 19 residues. The CDR3 sequence: CASSLASRGMGLAEETQYF. The CDR3 DNA reads as TGTGCCAGCAGCTTAGCGAGCCGGGGTATGGGCCTAGCGGAAGAGACCCAGTACTTC.

The chain recombines TRBV5-1 with TRBJ1-2; a weak D match, TRBD1 (6 bases). In germline, CDR1 is SGHRS, CDR2 YFSETQ. V shed 4 bases and J shed 4 bases, with 14 bases lying between them. This CDR3 contains 14 residues. The CDR3 nucleotides are TGCGCCAGCAGCGAGGACAGTCCCGTCTATGGCTACACCTTC. Translating it yields CASSEDSPVYGYTF.

V and J are TRBV19 and TRBJ1-2; no clear D gene. This CDR3 contains 13 residues. Trimming stripped 5 bases from V and 6 bases from J, with 13 bases between. In germline, CDR1 is LNHDA, CDR2 SQIVND (reference sequence). The CDR3 DNA sequence: TGTGCCAGTAGTTGGACGTTTTCCCATGGCTACACCTTC. Residues: CASSWTFSHGYTF.

The V gene is TRBV7-3, the J gene TRBJ2-1; 7 nucleotides match TRBD2. Germline CDR1 SGHTA, CDR2 FQGTGA. V lost 6 bases to trimming and J lost 10 bases; unmatched junction nucleotides: 15. This CDR3 spans 15 amino acids. CDR3 residues: CASSFGTRTGGEQFF. Written as DNA, the CDR3 is TGTGCCAGCAGTTTCGGGACTCGAACGGGAGGCGAGCAGTTCTTC.

The genes are TRBV4-1 and TRBJ2-1, with D unclear. This CDR3 comprises 16 residues. V lost 0 bases to trimming and J lost 3 bases, with 12 bases between them. CDR1 and CDR2 from the germline V gene are MGHRA and YSYEKL. The CDR3 DNA is TGCGCCAGCAGCCAAGAGTCTGAAAACGACTACAATGAGCAGTTCTTC. This sequence encodes CASSQESENDYNEQFF.